This T cell receptor beta chain is from a study of T cell responses to AZD1222 COVID-19 vaccine. The germline gives CDR1 SGDLS, CDR2 YYNGEE. The CDR3 spans 11 residues. The method was immunoSEQ multiplex PCR; TCRdb's version includes in-frame clones alone and lacks a portion of them. The sample lists about 100,000 clones; around 91% were seen once. Regarding this clone: No antigen is known for it. One junction end does not reproduce the germline sequence, and a read error may be involved.

Points from the study as a whole: Clonal diversity may have been underestimated in mostly white British donors. Reportedly, nearly half the spike-specific TCRs target unmutated variant regions. Spike-specific TCR breadth and depth grew following two AZD1222 doses.

The clonotype originates from an adult in good health. The sample here was peripheral blood, taken on day 0 of AZD1222 vaccination. The chain employs TRBV9 and TRBJ2-5; D unresolved. CDR3 coding DNA: TGTGCCAGCAGTGGCCAAGGGACCCAGTACTTC. This sequence encodes CASSGQGTQYF.